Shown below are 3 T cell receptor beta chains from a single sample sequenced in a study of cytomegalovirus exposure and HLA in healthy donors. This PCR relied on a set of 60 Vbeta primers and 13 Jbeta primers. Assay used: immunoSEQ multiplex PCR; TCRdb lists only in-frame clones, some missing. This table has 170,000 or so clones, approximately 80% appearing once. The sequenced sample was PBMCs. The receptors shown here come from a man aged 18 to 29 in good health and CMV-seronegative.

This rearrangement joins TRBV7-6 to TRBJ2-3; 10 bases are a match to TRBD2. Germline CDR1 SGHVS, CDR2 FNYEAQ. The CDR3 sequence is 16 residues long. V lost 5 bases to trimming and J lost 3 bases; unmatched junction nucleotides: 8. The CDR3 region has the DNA TGTGCCAGCAGCCCCGAAACTAGCGGGGCAACAGATACGCAGTATTTT. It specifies CASSPETSGATDTQYF.

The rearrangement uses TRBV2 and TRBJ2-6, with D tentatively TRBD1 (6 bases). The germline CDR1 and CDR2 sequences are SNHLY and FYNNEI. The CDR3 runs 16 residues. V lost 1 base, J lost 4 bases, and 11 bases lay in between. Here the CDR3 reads CASSEVAGDGANVLTF. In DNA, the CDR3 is TGTGCCAGCAGTGAAGTGGCAGGGGACGGGGCCAACGTCCTGACTTTC. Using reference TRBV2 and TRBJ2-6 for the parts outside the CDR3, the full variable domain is EPEVTQTPSHQVTQMGQEVILRCVPISNHLYFYWYRQILGQKVEFLVSFYNNEISEKSEIFDDQFSVERPDGSNFTLKIRSTKLEDSAMYFCASSEVAGDGANVLTFGAGSRLTVL.

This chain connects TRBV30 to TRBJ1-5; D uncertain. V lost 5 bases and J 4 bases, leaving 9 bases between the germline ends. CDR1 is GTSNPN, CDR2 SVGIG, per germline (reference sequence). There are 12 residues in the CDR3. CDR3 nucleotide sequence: TGTGCCTGGGGGCGGGATAATCAGCCCCAGCATTTT. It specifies CAWGRDNQPQHF.